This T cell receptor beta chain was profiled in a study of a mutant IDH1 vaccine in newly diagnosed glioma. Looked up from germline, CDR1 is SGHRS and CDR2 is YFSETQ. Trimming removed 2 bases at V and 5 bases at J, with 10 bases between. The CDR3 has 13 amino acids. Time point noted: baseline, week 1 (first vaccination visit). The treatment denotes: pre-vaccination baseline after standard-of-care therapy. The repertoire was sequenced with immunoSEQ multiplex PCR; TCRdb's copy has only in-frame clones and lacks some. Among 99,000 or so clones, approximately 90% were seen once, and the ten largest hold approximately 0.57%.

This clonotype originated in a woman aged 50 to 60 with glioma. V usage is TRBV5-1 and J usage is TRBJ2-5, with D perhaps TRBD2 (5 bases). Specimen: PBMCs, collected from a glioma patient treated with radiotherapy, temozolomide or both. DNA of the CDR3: TGCGCCAGCAGCTTTATAGCGATGGAGACCCAGTACTTC. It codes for CASSFIAMETQYF.